These 7 T cell receptor beta chains share one sample of origin, sequenced in a study of cytotoxic CD8 clonotypes in ibrutinib-treated CLL. The data were produced by immunoSEQ multiplex PCR, yet TCRdb's version contains in-frame clones alone and is incomplete. The sample comprises 52,000 or so clones, 50% to 65% of which are singletons, and approximately 24% rests with the top ten. The input for sequencing was PBMCs, taken at disease progression, from a patient treated with ibrutinib. These receptors were collected from a human donor with chronic lymphocytic leukemia.

The chain combines TRBV5-5 with TRBJ2-7; 9 bases match TRBD1. This CDR3 region has 14 residues. Germline V gene data show CDR1 as SGHKS and CDR2 as YYEKEE (reference sequence). J gave up 5 bases and V 2 bases, and 5 bases lay outside the gene matches. The CDR3 DNA reads as TGTGCCAGCAGCTTTGGGACAGGGTCCAACGAGCAGTACTTC. It translates to CASSFGTGSNEQYF.

This sequence joins TRBV18 and TRBJ2-5; 8 nucleotides agree with TRBD1. V gave up 2 bases and J gave up 5 bases; unmatched junction bases: 7. This CDR3 comprises 15 residues. Germline CDR1 is KGHSH and CDR2 is LQKENI. The CDR3 reads CASSPTGGYEETQYF. CDR3 DNA: TGTGCCAGCTCACCAACAGGGGGTTATGAGGAGACCCAGTACTTC.

The genes are TRBV25-1 and TRBJ1-4; no clear D gene. Trimming took 4 bases from V and 0 from J, leaving 12 bases between them. This CDR3 is 16 amino acids long. Per the germline V gene, CDR1 is MGHDK and CDR2 is SYGVNS. In nucleotides, the CDR3 is TGTGCCAGCAGTGGAGTTGGCAGTGCAACTAATGAAAAACTGTTTTTT. Protein: CASSGVGSATNEKLFF.

By frequency in the sample, this clone is medium-sized (0.01 to 0.1%). The gene calls are TRBV6-5 and TRBJ2-7; no clear D. The CDR3 has 13 residues. Germline V lookup: CDR1 MNHEY, CDR2 SVGAGI. Trimming removed 0 bases from V and 10 bases from J, with 13 bases in between. In DNA form, the CDR3 reads TGTGCCAGCAGTTACTCACCCGACGGGTCCCAGTACTTC. Translating it yields CASSYSPDGSQYF.

The chain carries TRBV28 and TRBJ2-5, with a possible D match to TRBD1 (6 bases). Germline V lookup: CDR1 MDHEN, CDR2 SYDVKM. V lost 8 bases, J lost 5 bases, and 15 bases lay in between. The CDR3 has 13 residues. The CDR3 DNA reads as TGTGCCAGCGAGACAGGTAACGGGGAGACCCAGTACTTC. It translates to CASETGNGETQYF. Using reference TRBV28 and TRBJ2-5 for the parts outside the CDR3, the full variable domain is DVKVTQSSRYLVKRTGEKVFLECVQDMDHENMFWYRQDPGLGLRLIYFSYDVKMKEKGDIPEGYSVSREKKERFSLILESASTNQTSMYLCASETGNGETQYFGPGTRLLVL.

This clone was detected once. The chain has TRBV29-1 and TRBJ1-4; 10 bases are shared with TRBD1. After removal of 7 bases from V and 10 bases from J, the junction contained 6 bases not matched to a gene. The length of the CDR3 is 12 residues. Germline values: CDR1 SQVTM, CDR2 ANQGSEA. CDR3 amino acids: CSATTGGGKLFF. The CDR3 DNA reads TGCAGCGCGACGACAGGGGGCGGAAAACTGTTTTTT.

This chain connects TRBV28 to TRBJ1-5, with D perhaps matching TRBD1 (6 bases). The CDR3 sequence is 15 residues long. CDR1 and CDR2 (germline): MDHEN, SYDVKM. The ends were cut back, 6 bases at V and 7 bases at J, with 19 bases in the middle. The CDR3 nucleotides are TGTGCCAGCAGGCCATCACAGGGCCTCCGACAGCCCCAGCATTTT. Translated, it gives CASRPSQGLRQPQHF.